The rows below give T cell receptor beta chains drawn from one sample of a study of T-cell reconstitution after alpha-beta-depleted transplantation in children. TCRdb re-called the PCR reads with MiXCR, one entry per CDR3 protein. Among 500,000 or so distinct CDR3 sequences, roughly an eighth were seen once, and the ten largest hold 12% to 15%. This specimen was PBMCs, mostly from graft donor cells, taken 180 days after TCRalphabeta/CD19-depleted stem cell transplant. The receptor set was obtained from a female patient aged 2-15 years who had a stem cell transplant for aplastic anemia, so the T cells may come from the graft donor. The CDR3 runs from the conserved cysteine through the conserved F or W. D genes are given only for firm matches. Rows give clone size only sometimes, using once, few, many, or a class for an expanded clone.

-	TRBJ2-2	TRBV4-3	-	CASSLTAQPGGDTGELFF	TGCGCCAGCAGCCTAACCGCCCAGCCAGGGGGGGACACCGGGGAGCTGTTTTTT
-	TRBJ1-3	TRBV5-6	many	CASSLSPGGGNTIYF	TGTGCCAGCAGCTTGTCCCCGGGAGGAGGAAACACCATATATTTT
-	TRBJ1-6	TRBV5-1	many	CASSLEAVKVNSPLHF	TGCGCCAGCAGCTTGGAGGCAGTTAAAGTTAATTCACCCCTCCACTTT
TRBD2	TRBJ2-1	TRBV4-3	few	CASSQASGNPNEQFF	TGCGCCAGCAGCCAAGCCAGCGGGAACCCCAATGAGCAGTTCTTC
TRBD2	TRBJ2-7	TRBV28	many	CASSRGRMTDYEQYF	TGTGCCAGCAGTCGCGGGAGAATGACCGACTACGAGCAGTACTTC
-	TRBJ2-2	TRBV12-3/TRBV12-4	-	CASSFTPYFLRNTGELFF	TGTGCCAGCAGTTTTACCCCCTATTTCCTACGTAACACCGGGGAGCTGTTTTTT
-	TRBJ1-1	TRBV2	-	CASSELVAGYTEAFF	TGTGCCAGCAGTGAATTGGTGGCGGGATACACTGAAGCTTTCTTT
-	TRBJ2-4	TRBV2	-	CASSPGTPAKNIQYF	TGTGCCAGCAGTCCCGGGACTCCTGCTAAAAACATTCAGTACTTC
-	TRBJ2-5	TRBV5-1	-	CASSSAPGEETQYF	TGCGCCAGCAGCTCGGCCCCAGGGGAGGAGACCCAGTACTTC
TRBD2	TRBJ2-7	TRBV9	few	CASSGGGNYEQYF	TGTGCCAGCAGCGGGGGGGGGAACTACGAGCAGTACTTC
TRBD1	TRBJ2-3	TRBV20-1	-	CSASGDRNTDTQYF	TGCAGTGCTAGTGGGGACAGAAACACAGATACGCAGTATTTT
-	TRBJ1-5	TRBV20-1	-	CSASSPRRGLGRPQHF	TGCAGTGCTAGCTCCCCGCGAAGGGGCTTAGGTCGGCCCCAGCATTTT
-	TRBJ1-5	TRBV29-1	many	CSAGGVNQPQHF	TGCAGCGCCGGCGGGGTAAATCAGCCCCAGCATTTT
TRBD1	TRBJ2-7	TRBV19	-	CARNDRGDEQYF	TGTGCCAGAAACGACAGGGGCGACGAGCAGTACTTC
TRBD2	TRBJ2-7	TRBV28	-	CASTGPTAGRYEQYF	TGTGCCAGCACCGGTCCCACAGCGGGACGCTACGAGCAGTACTTC
-	TRBJ2-7	TRBV18	-	CASSPGQDYEQYF	TGTGCCAGCTCACCAGGGCAGGACTACGAGCAGTACTTC
-	TRBJ2-5	TRBV7-2	-	CASSPPGLPRGETQYF	TGTGCCAGCAGCCCTCCGGGACTCCCCCGGGGAGAGACCCAGTACTTC
-	TRBJ2-2	TRBV20-1	many	CSITYPLLGGGSGELFF	TGCAGCATCACCTATCCTCTCTTAGGGGGTGGTTCCGGGGAGCTGTTTTTT
TRBD2	TRBJ2-3	TRBV15	few	CATSRERGLAGTDTQYF	TGTGCCACCAGCAGAGAACGAGGACTAGCGGGCACAGATACGCAGTATTTT
TRBD1	TRBJ2-1	TRBV3-1	-	CASSQDLGTGSYNEQFF	TGTGCCAGCAGCCAAGATTTGGGGACAGGCTCCTACAATGAGCAGTTCTTC
-	TRBJ2-7	TRBV29-1	few	CSVRNYEQYF	TGCAGCGTCCGAAACTACGAGCAGTACTTC
TRBD2	TRBJ2-2	TRBV20-1	few	CSARSGLAGVWTGELFF	TGCAGTGCTAGGTCGGGACTAGCGGGAGTATGGACCGGGGAGCTGTTTTTT
TRBD2	TRBJ2-1	TRBV10-3	many	CASGLAGGYNEQFF	TGTGCCAGCGGCCTAGCGGGGGGCTACAATGAGCAGTTCTTC
TRBD2	TRBJ2-7	TRBV11-2	many	CASSPERELSEQYF	TGTGCCAGCAGCCCTGAGCGGGAACTCTCCGAGCAGTACTTC
-	TRBJ2-7	TRBV5-5	few	CASSLGPGRAYYEQYF	TGTGCCAGCAGCTTGGGCCCCGGCAGGGCCTACTACGAGCAGTACTTC
TRBD2	TRBJ2-1	TRBV19	few	CASSSHEGGTYNEQFF	TGTGCCAGTAGTTCCCACGAGGGAGGGACCTACAATGAGCAGTTCTTC
TRBD1	TRBJ1-2	TRBV20-1	-	CSAPGDSFNRGPNGYTF	TGCAGTGCGCCAGGGGACAGTTTTAATCGGGGCCCCAATGGCTACACCTTC
TRBD1	TRBJ2-2	TRBV10-3	-	CAISSTGANTGELFF	TGTGCCATCAGCAGTACAGGGGCTAACACCGGGGAGCTGTTTTTT
-	TRBJ2-2	TRBV6-2/TRBV6-3	-	CAIPAYPGSNTGELFF	TGTGCCATTCCCGCCTATCCGGGCTCGAACACCGGGGAGCTGTTTTTT
-	TRBJ2-6	TRBV20-1	few	CSASMARWANVLTF	TGCAGTGCTAGTATGGCACGTTGGGCCAACGTCCTGACTTTC
TRBD2	TRBJ2-5	TRBV7-2	few	CASSSWTSGTQETQYF	TGTGCCAGCAGCTCATGGACTAGCGGGACCCAAGAGACCCAGTACTTC
-	TRBJ2-3	TRBV5-1	few	CASTELTSSPTDTQYF	TGCGCCAGCACCGAACTAACAAGTTCCCCCACAGATACGCAGTATTTT
-	TRBJ2-3	TRBV12-3/TRBV12-4	-	CASSFGSAGTPADTQYF	TGTGCCAGCAGTTTTGGTTCGGCCGGGACGCCGGCAGATACGCAGTATTTT
-	TRBJ2-2	TRBV6-1	many	CASKEGTGANTGELFF	TGTGCCAGCAAAGAAGGAACGGGGGCGAACACCGGGGAGCTGTTTTTT
TRBD2	TRBJ2-1	TRBV20-1	few	CSARARLASSYNEQFF	TGCAGTGCTAGAGCCCGACTAGCGAGCTCCTACAATGAGCAGTTCTTC
-	TRBJ2-6	TRBV19	few	CASTQDPAVSSGANVLTF	TGTGCCAGTACCCAAGATCCGGCAGTTAGCTCTGGGGCCAACGTCCTGACTTTC
TRBD2	TRBJ2-5	TRBV7-9	few	CASSTVGLAGAQETQYF	TGTGCCAGCAGCACCGTCGGACTAGCGGGGGCTCAAGAGACCCAGTACTTC
-	TRBJ2-2	TRBV11-3	few	CASSPAAELFF	TGTGCCAGCAGCCCCGCGGCTGAGCTGTTTTTT
TRBD2	TRBJ2-5	TRBV4-2	-	CASSQDGTSGRIWETQYF	TGTGCCAGCAGCCAAGACGGGACTAGCGGGAGAATATGGGAGACCCAGTACTTC
TRBD1	TRBJ1-4	TRBV7-8	-	CASSLQGAVTKLFF	TGTGCCAGCAGCCTCCAGGGGGCTGTCACAAAACTGTTTTTT
TRBD2	TRBJ2-1	TRBV11-1	-	CASSSGENNEQFF	TGTGCCAGCAGTAGCGGGGAGAACAATGAGCAGTTCTTC
-	TRBJ1-5	TRBV14	-	CASSQGAGSNQPQHF	TGTGCCAGCAGCCAAGGAGCTGGTAGCAATCAGCCCCAGCATTTT
-	TRBJ2-4	TRBV29-1	-	CSVYHRAKNIQYF	TGCAGCGTTTACCACAGGGCCAAAAACATTCAGTACTTC
-	TRBJ2-5	TRBV12-3/TRBV12-4	few	CASSLVASETQYF	TGTGCCAGCAGTTTAGTAGCTAGCGAGACCCAGTACTTC
TRBD1	TRBJ1-1	TRBV4-3	few	CASSQITGARAEAFF	TGCGCCAGCAGCCAAATTACAGGGGCCCGCGCTGAAGCTTTCTTT
-	TRBJ2-6	TRBV5-1	-	CASSLAAPGANGLTF	TGCGCCAGCAGCCTCGCGGCCCCTGGGGCCAACGGCCTGACTTTC
-	TRBJ2-2	TRBV5-1	-	CASTRRTDTNTGELFF	TGCGCCAGCACAAGGAGGACAGATACGAACACCGGGGAGCTGTTTTTT
-	TRBJ2-1	TRBV27	few	CASSLLLRSDEQFF	TGTGCCAGCAGTTTATTGCTGAGGAGCGACGAGCAGTTCTTC
-	TRBJ2-1	TRBV5-1	-	CASSLSLGGANEQFF	TGCGCCAGCAGCTTGTCCCTAGGAGGGGCCAATGAGCAGTTCTTC
TRBD1	TRBJ2-6	TRBV12-3/TRBV12-4	-	CASSVQGRGANVLTF	TGTGCCAGCAGTGTACAGGGGCGGGGGGCCAACGTCCTGACTTTC
-	TRBJ1-6	TRBV5-1	few	CASSHTPGRTYSPLHF	TGCGCCAGCAGCCACACCCCGGGACGCACGTATTCACCCCTCCACTTT
TRBD2	TRBJ2-1	TRBV7-9	few	CASSPEGLVVNEQFF	TGTGCCAGCAGCCCCGAGGGACTAGTTGTCAATGAGCAGTTCTTC